Below, one T cell receptor (beta chain) is given with its context. Antigen: not known. These data belong to a study of cytomegalovirus exposure and HLA in healthy donors. Study-level background: The platform used for the 110 or so validation repertoires matched that of the roughly 720 first-cohort repertoires, a later analysis reported. Whole-study results and caveats: There were 164 TCR beta chains listed as cytomegalovirus-associated. In vitro assays verified that a few CMV-associated chains recognized CMV antigens specifically. Most TCR sequences were rare, but some public TCRs occurred in many donors.

TCRdb's copy holds only in-frame clones and misses some; the assay was immunoSEQ multiplex PCR. This sample yields under 350,000 clones, of which approximately 83% are seen a single time; 1% belongs to the top ten. The TCR comes from a young woman in good health and CMV-seronegative. The sequencing input was PBMCs.

CDR3 loop: CASSYYPGDRGPGQPQHF. CDR3 coding DNA: TGCGCCAGCAGCTATTACCCCGGCGACAGGGGCCCGGGTCAGCCCCAGCATTTT. The chain links TRBV5-1 to TRBJ1-5; 8 bases align to TRBD1. Germline V gives CDR1 SGHRS, CDR2 YFSETQ. The CDR3 is 18 residues long. V was pared by 3 bases and J by 6 bases, with 17 bases of the junction left unmatched.